Below, 19 T cell receptor beta chains from the same sample are listed, as sequenced in a study of CD8+ T cells in alopecia areata. RNA was isolated and reverse transcribed to cDNA, the sequencing template. Generated by immunoSEQ multiplex PCR, the TCRdb table keeps only in-frame clones and is missing some. The sample has 160,000 or so clones, about 66% seen once. The sequences come from CD8+ T cells sorted from blood, collected at week 0. These receptors all stem from a human donor with alopecia areata.

This clone was seen a few times. The chain joins TRBV2 to TRBJ2-4; 8 bases are shared with TRBD1. The CDR3 is 11 residues long. In germline, CDR1 is SNHLY, CDR2 FYNNEI. With V trimmed by 6 bases and J by 14 bases, 6 bases remained unmatched. The CDR3 DNA reads as TGTGCCAGCAGCTTACGGACAGGGAAGTACTTC. This gives the protein CASSLRTGKYF.

This chain uses TRBV9 with TRBJ2-1; 8 bases are a match to TRBD2. V was clipped by 3 bases and J by 2 bases; unmatched bases: 4. Germline assignment: CDR1 SGDLS and CDR2 YYNGEE. The CDR3 runs 15 residues. The CDR3 DNA follows: TGTGCCAGCAGCGAAACGGGGGGGCCCTACAATGAGCAGTTCTTC. Translating it yields CASSETGGPYNEQFF.

This clone was recorded once. The chain couples TRBV5-8 to TRBJ1-5; the D gene is possibly TRBD1 (5 bases). The V end was cut by 4 bases, the J end by 10 bases, with 9 bases between. The CDR3 runs 11 residues. From germline, CDR1 is SGHTS and CDR2 YDEGEE. The DNA of the CDR3 is TGTGCCAGCAGCACAGGACGCCCCCAGCATTTT. As protein: CASSTGRPQHF.

V usage is TRBV7-9 and J usage is TRBJ1-2; D ambiguous. This CDR3 has 16 residues. Germline V gene lookup returns CDR1 SEHNR and CDR2 FQNEAQ (reference sequence). V was clipped by 4 bases and J by 2 bases, with 17 bases between them. The CDR3 is CASSYRGGQTNYGYTF. CDR3 DNA: TGTGCCAGCAGCTATCGCGGCGGCCAGACCAACTATGGCTACACCTTC.

The gene calls are TRBV6-5 and TRBJ1-2; 7 bases are a match to TRBD1. Germline-derived CDR1 and CDR2 are MNHEY and SVGAGI. V lost 2 bases, J lost 8 bases, and 5 bases stayed unmatched. This CDR3 is built from 13 residues. CDR3: CASSYGTVAGYTF. The DNA for the CDR3 is TGTGCCAGCAGTTACGGGACAGTCGCCGGCTACACCTTC.

The CDR3 sequence: CASSSVRRGGTDTQYF. CDR3 sequence (DNA): TGTGCCAGCAGCTCCGTGCGGCGGGGGGGCACAGATACGCAGTATTTT. The chain recombines TRBV7-9 with TRBJ2-3, with TRBD2 matching over 8 bases. Germline V lookup: CDR1 SEHNR, CDR2 FQNEAQ (reference sequence). This CDR3 has 16 residues. V shed 4 bases, J shed 1 base, and the junction held 7 bases outside the gene matches.

This clone has just a few counts. This chain joins TRBV2 and TRBJ2-2; TRBD1 is a possible D gene (5 bases). This CDR3 contains 15 residues. Trimming stripped 2 bases from V and 7 bases from J, with 14 bases between. The V gene's germline CDR1 is SNHLY and CDR2 FYNNEI. The CDR3 region has the DNA TGTGCCAGCAGTGAAAGGTGGACAAAGGACGGGGAGCTGTTTTTT. It translates to CASSERWTKDGELFF.

This chain connects TRBV27 to TRBJ2-1; TRBD1 matches 7 bases. The CDR3 loop spans 15 amino acids. J was trimmed by 6 bases and V by 7 bases; bases with no gene match: 12. CDR1 is MNHEY, CDR2 SMNVEV, per germline (reference sequence). Written as DNA, the CDR3 is TGTGCCAGCACCCATCAGGGGGTTCGAGGCAATGAGCAGTTCTTC. This codes for CASTHQGVRGNEQFF.

This clone appeared once. This chain uses TRBV9 with TRBJ2-1; 13 bases fit TRBD2. CDR1 and CDR2 (germline): SGDLS, YYNGEE. V lost 0 bases and J lost 4; bases outside the gene matches: 4. This CDR3 has 17 amino acids. The DNA for the CDR3 is TGTGCCAGCAGCGTAGGGACTAGCGGGGGCCAATACAATGAGCAGTTCTTC. As protein: CASSVGTSGGQYNEQFF.

V usage is TRBV5-1 and J usage is TRBJ1-1, with 8 bases matching TRBD1. The V segment lost 2 bases and the J segment 4 bases; nucleotides outside the gene matches: 4. The germline gives CDR1 SGHRS, CDR2 YFSETQ. This CDR3 contains 14 residues. The CDR3 loop reads CASSFRGLGTEAFF. In DNA form, the CDR3 reads TGCGCCAGCAGCTTCAGGGGGCTTGGCACTGAAGCTTTCTTT.

A remark on this clone: The identical CDR3 is also encoded by other nucleotide sequences in the sample. The gene calls are TRBV5-1 and TRBJ2-7; possible D gene TRBD1, 7 bases. The V gene's germline CDR1 is SGHRS and CDR2 YFSETQ. There are 14 residues in the CDR3. Between the trimmed V and J ends, which lost 4 bases and 2 bases, there was a span of 13 bases. In nucleotides, the CDR3 is TGCGCCAGCAGCCTAACCAGGGGGGCCTACGAGCAGTACTTC. Protein: CASSLTRGAYEQYF. Full variable domain (remainder filled in from reference TRBV5-1 and TRBJ2-7): KAGVTQTPRYLIKTRGQQVTLSCSPISGHRSVSWYQQTPGQGLQFLFEYFSETQRNKGNFPGRFSGRQFSNSRSEMNVSTLELGDSALYLCASSLTRGAYEQYFGPGTRLTVT.

The V and J genes are TRBV30 and TRBJ1-2, with 9 nucleotides matching TRBD1. The V segment lost 3 bases and the J segment 5 bases; nucleotides outside the gene matches: 10. Germline assignment: CDR1 GTSNPN and CDR2 SVGIG (reference sequence). The CDR3 runs to 15 residues. The CDR3 nucleotides are TGTGCCTGGAGGGAAGGGACAGGGTATTGGTATGGCTACACCTTC. Encoded protein: CAWREGTGYWYGYTF.

The CDR3 region has the DNA TGTGCCAGCAGCCCCAGATCACAAGAGACCCAGTACTTC. It specifies CASSPRSQETQYF. This chain connects TRBV7-8 to TRBJ2-5; D gene ambiguous. This CDR3 region has 13 residues. Between the trimmed V and J ends, which lost 5 bases and 2 bases, there was a span of 9 bases. CDR1 and CDR2 (germline): SGHVS, FQNEAQ.

The chain has TRBV5-1 and TRBJ1-5; unclear D gene. V gave up 4 bases and J gave up 0 bases, with 11 bases separating them. CDR1 and CDR2 (germline): SGHRS, YFSETQ. CDR3 length: 15 amino acids. The CDR3 DNA is TGCGCCAGCAGCCCCGGTGAACATAGCAATCAGCCCCAGCATTTT. Translation: CASSPGEHSNQPQHF.

The V gene is TRBV30, the J gene TRBJ2-7; the match to TRBD2 covers 11 bases. Germline CDR1 and CDR2: GTSNPN and SVGIG (reference sequence). This CDR3 contains 16 residues. The junction had 7 bases not matched to a gene; V was cut back by 3 bases and J by 0 bases. The CDR3 region has the DNA TGTGCCTGGAGCTTCGGGCTAGCGGGGGGCTCCTACGAGCAGTACTTC. Translation: CAWSFGLAGGSYEQYF.

The J gene is TRBJ2-7, the V gene TRBV6-1; perhaps TRBD1 as D (6 bases). Germline V gene lookup returns CDR1 MNHNS and CDR2 SASEGT. Trimming stripped 4 bases from V and 3 bases from J, with 13 bases between. The CDR3 has 14 amino acids. DNA for the CDR3: TGTGCCAGCAGTGCTTCGGACAGAAGCTACGAGCAGTACTTC. Its protein product is CASSASDRSYEQYF.

The chain is built from TRBV5-1 and TRBJ2-5, with D possibly matching TRBD2 (6 bases). Trimming shortened V by 4 bases and J by 4 bases, and 14 bases separated the two germline ends. The CDR3 runs 14 residues. CDR1 and CDR2 (germline): SGHRS, YFSETQ. CDR3 sequence: CASSPGRGGETQYF. As DNA, the CDR3 is TGCGCCAGCAGCCCCGGACGGGGAGGAGAGACCCAGTACTTC.

This sequence joins TRBV29-1 and TRBJ1-2, with D maybe TRBD1 (6 bases). This CDR3 contains 16 residues. The germline CDR1 and CDR2 sequences are SQVTM and ANQGSEA. V dropped 6 bases and J dropped 5 bases, with 25 bases sitting between them. As DNA, the CDR3 is TGCAGCGTCTTTACCCGTCAGGGGAGACAGGAGTATGGCTACACCTTC. This encodes CSVFTRQGRQEYGYTF.

V gene TRBV10-3 combines with J gene TRBJ1-1; 9 nucleotides align to TRBD1. The CDR3 sequence is 11 residues long. Germline V CDR1 and CDR2: ENHRY, SYGVKD. Germline trimming cut 0 bases from V and 13 bases from J; bases unmatched to any gene: 0. The CDR3 reads CAISESGQGFF. CDR3 nucleotide sequence: TGTGCCATCAGTGAGTCGGGACAGGGTTTCTTT.